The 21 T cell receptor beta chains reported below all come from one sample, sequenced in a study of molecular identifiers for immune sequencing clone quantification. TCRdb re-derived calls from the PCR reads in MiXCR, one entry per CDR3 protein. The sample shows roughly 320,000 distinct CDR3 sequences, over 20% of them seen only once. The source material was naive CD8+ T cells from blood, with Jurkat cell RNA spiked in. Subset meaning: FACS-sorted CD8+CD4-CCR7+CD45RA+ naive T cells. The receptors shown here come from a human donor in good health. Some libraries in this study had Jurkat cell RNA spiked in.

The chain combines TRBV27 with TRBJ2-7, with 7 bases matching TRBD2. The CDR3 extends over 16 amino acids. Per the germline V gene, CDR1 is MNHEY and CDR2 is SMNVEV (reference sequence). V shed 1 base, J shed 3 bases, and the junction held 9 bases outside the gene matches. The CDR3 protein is CASSLYGTSASYEQYF. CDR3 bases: TGTGCCAGCAGTTTATACGGTACTAGCGCTAGCTACGAGCAGTACTTC.

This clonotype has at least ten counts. CDR3 nucleotide sequence: TGTGCCTCGGGTCCTGGTGACCGCGCCGGGGAGCTGTTTTTT. It codes for CASGPGDRAGELFF. This chain links TRBV7-6 with TRBJ2-2, with no clear D. This CDR3 has 14 amino acids. With 11 bases removed from V and 6 bases from J, the gap between germline ends came to 19 bases. CDR1 and CDR2 (germline): SGHVS, FNYEAQ.

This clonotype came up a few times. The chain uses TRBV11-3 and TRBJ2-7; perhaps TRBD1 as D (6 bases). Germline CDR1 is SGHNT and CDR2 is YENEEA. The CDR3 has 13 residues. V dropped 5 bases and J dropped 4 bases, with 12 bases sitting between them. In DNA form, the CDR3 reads TGTGCCAGCAGCCCGGCTACAGGGTACGAGCAGTACTTC. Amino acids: CASSPATGYEQYF.

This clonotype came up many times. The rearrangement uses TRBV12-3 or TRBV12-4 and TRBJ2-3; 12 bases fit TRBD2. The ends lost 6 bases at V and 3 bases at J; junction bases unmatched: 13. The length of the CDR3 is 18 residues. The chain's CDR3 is CASSLEGLAGGKTDTQYF. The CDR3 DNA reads TGTGCCAGCAGCCTAGAGGGGCTAGCGGGGGGGAAAACAGATACGCAGTATTTT.

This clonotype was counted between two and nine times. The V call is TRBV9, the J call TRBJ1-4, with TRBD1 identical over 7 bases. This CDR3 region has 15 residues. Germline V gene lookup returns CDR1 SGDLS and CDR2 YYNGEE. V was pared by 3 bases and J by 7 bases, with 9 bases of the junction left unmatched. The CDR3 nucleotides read TGTGCCAGCAGCGCAGGGACAGTTGTTGGTGAAAAACTGTTTTTT. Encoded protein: CASSAGTVVGEKLFF.

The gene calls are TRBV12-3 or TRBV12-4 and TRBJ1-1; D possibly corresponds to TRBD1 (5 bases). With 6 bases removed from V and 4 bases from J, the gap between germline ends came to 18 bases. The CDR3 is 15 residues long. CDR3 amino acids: CASSLAASRVTEAFF. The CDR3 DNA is TGTGCCAGCAGCCTTGCGGCCAGCAGGGTCACTGAAGCTTTCTTT.

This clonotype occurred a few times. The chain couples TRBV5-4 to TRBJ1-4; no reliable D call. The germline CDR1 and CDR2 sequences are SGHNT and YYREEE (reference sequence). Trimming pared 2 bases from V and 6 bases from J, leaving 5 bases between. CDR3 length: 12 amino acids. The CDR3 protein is CASSFNYEKLFF. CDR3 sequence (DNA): TGTGCCAGCAGCTTTAATTATGAAAAACTGTTTTTT.

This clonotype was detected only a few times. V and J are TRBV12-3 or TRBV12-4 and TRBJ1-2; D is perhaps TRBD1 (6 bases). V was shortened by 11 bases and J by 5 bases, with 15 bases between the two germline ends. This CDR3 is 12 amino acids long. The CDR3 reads CAALTGPYGYTF. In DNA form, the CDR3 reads TGTGCCGCCCTGACAGGTCCTTATGGCTACACCTTC.

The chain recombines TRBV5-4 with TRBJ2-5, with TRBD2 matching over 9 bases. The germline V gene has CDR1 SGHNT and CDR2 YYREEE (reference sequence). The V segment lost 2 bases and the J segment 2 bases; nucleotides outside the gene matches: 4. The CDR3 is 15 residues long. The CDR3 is CASSFERGVQETQYF. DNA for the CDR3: TGTGCCAGCAGCTTCGAGCGGGGGGTACAAGAGACCCAGTACTTC.

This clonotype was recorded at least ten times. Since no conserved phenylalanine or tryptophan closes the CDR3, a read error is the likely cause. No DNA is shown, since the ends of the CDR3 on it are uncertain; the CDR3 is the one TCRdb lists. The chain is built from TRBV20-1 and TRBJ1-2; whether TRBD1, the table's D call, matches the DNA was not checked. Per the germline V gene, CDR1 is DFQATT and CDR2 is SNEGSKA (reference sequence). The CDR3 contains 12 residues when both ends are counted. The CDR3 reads CSASLTGELWWP.

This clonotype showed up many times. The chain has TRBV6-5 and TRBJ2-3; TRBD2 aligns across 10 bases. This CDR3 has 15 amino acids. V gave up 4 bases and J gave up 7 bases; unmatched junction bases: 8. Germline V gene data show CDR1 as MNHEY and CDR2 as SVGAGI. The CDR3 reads CASSLAGGLFNTQYF. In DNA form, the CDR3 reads TGTGCCAGCAGTTTAGCGGGAGGACTCTTTAATACGCAGTATTTT.

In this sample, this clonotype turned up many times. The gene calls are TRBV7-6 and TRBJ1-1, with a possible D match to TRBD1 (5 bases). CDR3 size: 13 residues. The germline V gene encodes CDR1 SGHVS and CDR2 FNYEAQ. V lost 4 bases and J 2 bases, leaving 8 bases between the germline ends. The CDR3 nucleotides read TGTGCCAGCAGCTCGACAGATAACACTGAAGCTTTCTTT. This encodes CASSSTDNTEAFF.

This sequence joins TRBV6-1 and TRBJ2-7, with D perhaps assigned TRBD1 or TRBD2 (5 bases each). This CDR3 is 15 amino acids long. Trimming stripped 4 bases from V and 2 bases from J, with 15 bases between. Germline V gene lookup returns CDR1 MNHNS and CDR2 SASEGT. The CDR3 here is CASSGYRDPAYEQYF. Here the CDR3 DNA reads TGTGCCAGCAGTGGATACCGGGACCCTGCCTACGAGCAGTACTTC.

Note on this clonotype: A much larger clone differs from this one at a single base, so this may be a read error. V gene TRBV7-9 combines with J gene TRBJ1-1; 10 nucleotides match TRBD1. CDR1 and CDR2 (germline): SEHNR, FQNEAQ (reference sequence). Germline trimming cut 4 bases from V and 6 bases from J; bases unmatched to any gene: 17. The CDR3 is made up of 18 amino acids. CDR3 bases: TGTGCCAGCAGCTCACGCGGACAGGGGGATCTTGGGTACCCTGAAGCTTTCTTT. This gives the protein CASSSRGQGDLGYPEAFF.

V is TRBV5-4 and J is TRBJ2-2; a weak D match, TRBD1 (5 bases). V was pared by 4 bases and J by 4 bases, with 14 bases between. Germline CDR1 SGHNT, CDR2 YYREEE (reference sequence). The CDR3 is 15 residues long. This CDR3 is CASSAGQAPTGELFF. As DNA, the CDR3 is TGTGCCAGCAGCGCCGGACAAGCGCCCACCGGGGAGCTGTTTTTT.

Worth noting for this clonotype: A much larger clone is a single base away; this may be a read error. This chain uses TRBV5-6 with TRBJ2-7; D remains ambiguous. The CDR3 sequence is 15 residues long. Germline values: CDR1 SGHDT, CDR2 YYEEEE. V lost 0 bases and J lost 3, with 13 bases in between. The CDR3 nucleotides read TGTGCCAGCAGCTTGGGTCCAGCGACTTACTACGAGCAGTACTTC. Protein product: CASSLGPATYYEQYF.

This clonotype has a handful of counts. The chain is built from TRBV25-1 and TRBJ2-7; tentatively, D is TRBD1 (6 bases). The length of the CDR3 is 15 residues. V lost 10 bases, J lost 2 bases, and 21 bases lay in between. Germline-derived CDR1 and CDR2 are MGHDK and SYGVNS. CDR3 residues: CATFGSLQGPYEQYF. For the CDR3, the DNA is TGTGCCACCTTCGGATCCCTCCAGGGGCCCTACGAGCAGTACTTC.

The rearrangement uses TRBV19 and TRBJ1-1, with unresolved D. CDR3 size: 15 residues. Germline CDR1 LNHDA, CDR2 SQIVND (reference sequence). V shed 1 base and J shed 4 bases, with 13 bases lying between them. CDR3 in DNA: TGTGCCAGTAGTATAGTATATTACGCGAGCACTGAAGCTTTCTTT. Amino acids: CASSIVYYASTEAFF. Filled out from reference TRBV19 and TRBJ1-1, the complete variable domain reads DGGITQSPKYLFRKEGQNVTLSCEQNLNHDAMYWYRQDPGQGLRLIYYSQIVNDFQKGDIAEGYSVSREKKESFPLTVTSAQKNPTAFYLCASSIVYYASTEAFFGQGTRLTVV.

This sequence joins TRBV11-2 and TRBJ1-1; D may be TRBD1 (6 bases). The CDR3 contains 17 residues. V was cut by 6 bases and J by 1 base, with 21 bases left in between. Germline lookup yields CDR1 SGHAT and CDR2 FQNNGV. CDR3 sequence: CASRTGTLYEGNTEAFF. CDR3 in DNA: TGTGCCAGCAGAACCGGGACACTCTATGAGGGGAACACTGAAGCTTTCTTT.

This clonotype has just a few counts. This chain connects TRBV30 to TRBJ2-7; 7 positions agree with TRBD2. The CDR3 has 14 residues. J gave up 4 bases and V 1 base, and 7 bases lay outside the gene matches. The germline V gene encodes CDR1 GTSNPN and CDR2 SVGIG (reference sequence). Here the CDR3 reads CAWSDFGREYEQYF. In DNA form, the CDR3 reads TGTGCCTGGAGTGATTTCGGGCGGGAGTACGAGCAGTACTTC.

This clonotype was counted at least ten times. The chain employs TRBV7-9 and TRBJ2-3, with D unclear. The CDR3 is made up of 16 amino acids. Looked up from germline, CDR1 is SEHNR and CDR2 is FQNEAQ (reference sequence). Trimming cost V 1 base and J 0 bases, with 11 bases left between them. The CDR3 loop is CASSLVLATSTDTQYF. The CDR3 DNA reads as TGTGCCAGCAGCTTAGTTCTTGCGACTAGCACAGATACGCAGTATTTT.